Listed below are T cell receptor beta chains from one sample, sequenced in a study of molecular identifiers for immune sequencing clone quantification. TCRdb processed the PCR reads anew with MiXCR; each CDR3 protein has one entry. The sample consists of around 82,000 distinct CDR3 sequences, 19% of them appearing once. Sequencing was carried out using naive CD8+ T cells from blood, with Jurkat cell RNA spiked in. These receptors were taken from a human donor in good health. Some libraries in this study had Jurkat cell RNA spiked in. The CDR3 runs from the conserved cysteine through the conserved F or W. Each record gives: J gene, D gene, clone size, V gene, CDR3 DNA, CDR3 protein. A D gene is named only where the DNA matches it firmly. Expanded clones are given a class, and other clones once, few, many or no size at all.

TRBJ2-3	-	many	TRBV7-2	TGTGCCAGCAGCTTAGTTGGCGGGACGGGCACAGATACGCAGTATTTT	CASSLVGGTGTDTQYF
TRBJ2-2	TRBD2	many	TRBV28	TGTGCCAGCAGTCCCACTAGCGGTACGAACACCGGGGAGCTGTTTTTT	CASSPTSGTNTGELFF
TRBJ2-5	-	many	TRBV19	TGTGCCAGTGGATCCAGGGGCTTCACTCAAGAGACCCAGTACTTC	CASGSRGFTQETQYF
TRBJ1-1	TRBD1	many	TRBV9	TGTGCCAGCAGCGTAGCGCAGGGGGCCACTGAAGCTTTCTTT	CASSVAQGATEAFF
TRBJ1-5	-	many	TRBV2	TGTGCCAGCAGTTACAACTTAGGGGCGGCTAGCAGGGTTAGTCAGCCCCAGCATTTT	CASSYNLGAASRVSQPQHF
TRBJ2-1	TRBD1	many	TRBV7-9	TGTGCCAGCAGCTCTGGACAGGGGAACAATGAGCAGTTCTTC	CASSSGQGNNEQFF
TRBJ2-3	-	-	TRBV30	TGTGCCTGGAGTCATGGGGCAGGGGAAGATACGCAGTATTTT	CAWSHGAGEDTQYF
TRBJ2-6	-	many	TRBV9	TGTGCCAGCAGCCCCCTGGAGGTGAGCTCTGGGGCCAACGTCCTGACTTTC	CASSPLEVSSGANVLTF
TRBJ2-5	TRBD2	many	TRBV7-9	TGTGCCAGCAGCCAGGGTAGCGGGGGGCCTCGGCAAGAGACCCAGTACTTC	CASSQGSGGPRQETQYF
TRBJ2-2	-	many	TRBV7-2	TGTGCCAGCAGCTTGGGGAGCACCGGGGAGCTGTTTTTT	CASSLGSTGELFF
TRBJ2-1	TRBD2	many	TRBV20-1	TGCAGTGCTGCCTCCGGGACTAGCGTTCCGAATGAGCAGTTCTTC	CSAASGTSVPNEQFF
TRBJ2-4	TRBD2	few	TRBV27	TGTGCCAGCAGTGGGAGCGGGGGAGCCAAAAACATTCAGTACTTC	CASSGSGGAKNIQYF
TRBJ2-1	-	many	TRBV24-1	TGTGCCACCAGTGGGCCGGGGCGAGGGGATAAGCAGTTCTTC	CATSGPGRGDKQFF
TRBJ2-7	-	many	TRBV4-1	TGCGCCAGCAGCCCGGGTCCAGCCTACGAGCAGTACTTC	CASSPGPAYEQYF
TRBJ2-1	-	many	TRBV7-9	TGTGCCAGCAGCCACCCAGGGGGGAACAATGAGCAGTTCTTC	CASSHPGGNNEQFF
TRBJ2-7	-	many	TRBV19	TGTGCCAGTAGTACAAGCGTAGGTACCTACGAGCAGTACTTC	CASSTSVGTYEQYF
TRBJ1-2	-	many	TRBV29-1	TGCAGCGTTGAAGCTCAGGGAGTTCACTATGGCTACACCTTC	CSVEAQGVHYGYTF
TRBJ2-7	-	many	TRBV28	TGTGCCAGCACTGACCCTTCCCCTTACGAGCAGTACTTC	CASTDPSPYEQYF
TRBJ2-7	-	many	TRBV27	TGTGCCAGCAGTTTGTACAGTTACAGCTCCTACGAGCAGTACTTC	CASSLYSYSSYEQYF
TRBJ2-5	-	-	TRBV7-9	TGTGCCAGCAGCCCCCCCCGTGGGCAGACCGAAGAGACCCAGTACTTC	CASSPPRGQTEETQYF
TRBJ2-7	TRBD1	many	TRBV6-5	TGTGCCAGCAGTACATCCGGGACAGGGGCCTACGAGCAGTACTTC	CASSTSGTGAYEQYF
TRBJ2-7	-	many	TRBV29-1	TGCAGCGTTGAAGGAGTGGGGGTTCGTGAGCAGTACTTC	CSVEGVGVREQYF
TRBJ1-1	-	many	TRBV7-8	TGTGCCAGCAGTCCCCGGACTGAAGCTTTCTTT	CASSPRTEAFF
TRBJ1-1	TRBD1	-	TRBV6-5	TGTGCCAGCAGTTATGGGACAGGGACTGAAGCTTTCTTT	CASSYGTGTEAFF
TRBJ2-1	TRBD2	many	TRBV19	TGTGCCAGTAGTATCGGTCTAGCGGTAAACTACAATGAGCAGTTCTTC	CASSIGLAVNYNEQFF
TRBJ1-1	-	-	TRBV12-3/TRBV12-4	TGTGCCAGCAGTTCTTACGGTAGGACTGAAGCTTTCTTT	CASSSYGRTEAFF
TRBJ2-7	TRBD2	many	TRBV19	TGTGCCAGTAGTACGGTAGCGGGGACCTACGAGCAGTACTTC	CASSTVAGTYEQYF
TRBJ1-1	-	many	TRBV4-1	TGCGCCAGCAGCCCCCCGACAGGGAACACTGAAGCTTTCTTT	CASSPPTGNTEAFF
TRBJ2-1	TRBD2	-	TRBV19	TGTGCCAGTAAAGCGGGAGAAGGCTCCTACAATGAGCAGTTCTTC	CASKAGEGSYNEQFF
TRBJ2-1	TRBD2	-	TRBV11-3	TGTGCCATCACAAGCGGGACCGCCTTGGGTGAGCAGTTCTTC	CAITSGTALGEQFF
TRBJ2-7	-	many	TRBV14	TGTGCCAGCAGCCCACCCTATGACTACGAGCAGTACTTC	CASSPPYDYEQYF
TRBJ2-4	TRBD2	-	TRBV27	TGTGCCAGCGGACTAGCGGGGGGTACGGAAAACATTCAGTACTTC	CASGLAGGTENIQYF
TRBJ2-7	TRBD1	many	TRBV6-2/TRBV6-3	TGTGCCAGCAGCCGGGGACAGGGCTACGAGCAGTACTTC	CASSRGQGYEQYF
TRBJ2-2	TRBD2	many	TRBV6-2/TRBV6-3	TGTGCCAGCAGTTACTCGATTACTAGCGGTCTAGCGAACACCGGGGAGCTGTTTTTT	CASSYSITSGLANTGELFF
TRBJ2-7	-	many	TRBV29-1	TGCAGCACTATAGACGCAACCTACGAGCAGTACTTC	CSTIDATYEQYF
TRBJ2-7	TRBD1	many	TRBV29-1	TGCAGCGTTGAGCTCCGGGACAGTCAAGCCTACGAGCAGTACTTC	CSVELRDSQAYEQYF
TRBJ1-5	-	many	TRBV21-1	TGTGCCACCCCCAGCGGGGGATGGATCAAGGATCAGCCCCAGCATTTT	CATPSGGWIKDQPQHF
TRBJ2-7	TRBD2	many	TRBV29-1	TGCAGCGTTCCAAGGCCCGGGACTAGCGGGAGTTACGAGCAGTACTTC	CSVPRPGTSGSYEQYF
TRBJ2-7	-	many	TRBV5-4	TGTGCCAGCAGCCACACGAGCTCCGAGCAGTACTTC	CASSHTSSEQYF
TRBJ1-6	-	many	TRBV23-1	TGCGCCAGCAGTCAACCTAGGACAGAAGAAAATTCACCCCTCCACTTT	CASSQPRTEENSPLHF
TRBJ2-3	TRBD2	many	TRBV4-1	TGCGCCAGCAGCCTCATAGCGGGGGGGCAGACAGATACGCAGTATTTT	CASSLIAGGQTDTQYF
TRBJ2-2	TRBD2	many	TRBV7-2	TGTGCCAGCAGCTTACTTCTAGCGGGGGCCGACACCGGGGAGCTGTTTTTT	CASSLLLAGADTGELFF